This TCR beta chain was retrieved from a study of sequential checkpoint blockade in melanoma. Turning to the study itself: Each arm's sequence ended with maintenance nivolumab.

Repertoires were generated with immunoSEQ multiplex PCR, while TCRdb's copy carries only in-frame clones and drops some. The table records roughly 12,000 clones, about 75% of them present only once. As for treatment: randomized to nivolumab then ipilimumab (arm A) or the reverse (arm B). None of the patients previously received DNA-damaging chemotherapy. Live CD3+CD8+ CD19− CD56− cells were sorted from PBMCs. The CDR3 covers 13 residues. This TCR came from a human donor with melanoma. J is TRBJ2-5 and V is TRBV1; the listed D gene, TRBD2, was not tested against the DNA. TRBV1 represents a pseudogene. Sequenced here: CD8+ T cells sorted from blood (inferred from file names), sampled from a patient given nivolumab and ipilimumab in sequence. The CDR3 region has the DNA TGCACCAGCAGCAACGGGAGGACAGAGACCCAGTACTTC. Its protein is CTSSNGRTETQYF.